This TCR beta chain was profiled in a study of cytomegalovirus exposure and HLA in healthy donors. The study, taken as a whole, reports: Several V segments, TRBV6-2 and TRBV6-3 among them, could not be told apart and were dropped.

The PCR used 60 Vbeta and 13 Jbeta primers. In the original processing: Later analysis identified around 85 million unique TCR beta chains, 8.5 million to 13 million shared. Some clones are missing from TCRdb's copy, which holds only in-frame ones; the method was immunoSEQ multiplex PCR. V, J and clone size are taken as reported in that table, and D and trimming were inferred from the DNA itself. The sample carries just over 150,000 clones, about 65% recorded once. As regards this clone: The antigen is not known.

Germline loops: CDR1 SGDLS, CDR2 YYNGEE. With V trimmed by 3 bases and J by 5 bases, 10 bases remained unmatched. This CDR3 has 16 residues. The origin of this receptor is a man aged 40-55 years in good health and CMV-seropositive. Sequenced material: PBMCs. This chain joins TRBV9 and TRBJ2-3; TRBD1 matches at 9 bases. In nucleotides, the CDR3 is TGTGCCAGCAGCGGCGCTACAGGGGGCGCGTTAGATACGCAGTATTTT. Amino acids: CASSGATGGALDTQYF.